This record looks at one TCR beta chain sequence and its context. What antigen it recognizes has not been identified. One base away there is no much larger clone; base qualities are not given. Libraries were made using RT-PCR. The reads were generated on an Illumina HiSeq 2500. The raw public reads went through TCRdb reprocessing: fastp at Q25, MiXCR clone calling, in-frame beta chains kept. Identical CDR3 proteins give one entry, which carries the most common genes and DNA. The sample contains 150,000 or so distinct CDR3 sequences, roughly 11% of them found a single time. 12% of the sample belongs to the ten largest clones. The data were taken from a study of response to subunit inactivated influenza vaccine (dated 2018 in TCRdb). For the wider study: The study used deep quantitative T cell receptor repertoire profiling to track responses to a trivalent subunit inactivated influenza vaccine. General conclusions and limits of the study: The authors suggested that each seasonal influenza vaccination may recruit only a limited number of new T cells.

The time point label of this sample denotes: 45 to 50 days after influenza vaccine administration. In the germline V gene, CDR1 corresponds to SGHRS and CDR2 to YFSETQ. From its cysteine to its phenylalanine, the CDR3 spans 15 amino acids. The only DNA kept is the CDR3, 45 bases in frame from the first base. V was cut back by 3 bases and J by 1 base, leaving a gap of 12 bases between them. The source material was non-naive T cells sorted from PBMCs, sampled 45 days after vaccination. In the paper's terms, the cell subset or site label means: memory T cell fraction. The clonotype comes from a man aged 50-59 years who received an inactivated influenza vaccine. Donor details come from another sample of the same person, matched by shared clones. Rearrangement joined TRBV5-1 to TRBJ2-3; tentative D gene TRBD2, with 7 bases matching. The sequenced DNA: TGCGCCAGCAGCTCAGAGGGGGGGCGCACAGATACGCAGTATTTT. It translates as CASSSEGGRTDTQYF. Reference TRBV5-1 and TRBJ2-3 genes cover what lies past the CDR3, so the full variable domain is KAGVTQTPRYLIKTRGQQVTLSCSPISGHRSVSWYQQTPGQGLQFLFEYFSETQRNKGNFPGRFSGRQFSNSRSEMNVSTLELGDSALYLCASSSEGGRTDTQYFGPGTRLTVL.